The rows below give T cell receptor beta chains drawn from one sample of a study of PD-L1 blockade in urothelial cancer. Measured with immunoSEQ multiplex PCR; TCRdb has only the in-frame clones, and not every one. The sample lists 35,000 or so clones; 75% to 90% were seen once. The input for sequencing was PBMCs, taken around atezolizumab (anti-PD-L1) treatment. The receptors were sampled from a man between 35 and 55 years old with urothelial cancer. The CDR3 runs from the conserved cysteine through the conserved F or W. Fields, in order: D gene, V gene, clone size, J gene, CDR3 protein, CDR3 DNA. The D gene is left open where the match is weak. Not every row has a clone size; where given, it reads once, few, many or a size class.

d_gene: TRBD1
v_gene: TRBV7-2
abundance: NA
j_gene: TRBJ1-2
CDR3aa: CASRPPGQGGGYTF
CDR3nt: TGTGCCAGCAGGCCCCCGGGACAGGGTGGAGGCTACACCTTC

d_gene: TRBD1
v_gene: TRBV4-1
abundance: NA
j_gene: TRBJ1-5
CDR3aa: CASSQERIGTGRDQPQHF
CDR3nt: TGCGCCAGCAGCCAAGAAAGGATAGGGACAGGCAGGGATCAGCCCCAGCATTTT

d_gene: TRBD1
v_gene: TRBV28
abundance: NA
j_gene: TRBJ2-3
CDR3aa: CASSAAGTGGDTQYF
CDR3nt: TGTGCCAGCAGTGCCGCCGGGACAGGGGGGGATACGCAGTATTTT

d_gene: NA
v_gene: TRBV18
abundance: once
j_gene: TRBJ2-3
CDR3aa: CASSGLATDTQYF
CDR3nt: TGTGCCAGCTCAGGCTTAGCCACAGATACGCAGTATTTT

d_gene: NA
v_gene: TRBV10-2
abundance: NA
j_gene: TRBJ2-1
CDR3aa: CASRRRGSSYNEQFF
CDR3nt: TGCGCCAGCAGGCGACGGGGGAGTTCCTACAATGAGCAGTTCTTC

d_gene: TRBD1
v_gene: TRBV6-5
abundance: NA
j_gene: TRBJ1-5
CDR3aa: CASSRQGRWGPQHF
CDR3nt: TGTGCCAGCAGTCGACAGGGGAGGTGGGGACCCCAGCATTTT

d_gene: NA
v_gene: TRBV7-9
abundance: NA
j_gene: TRBJ1-3
CDR3aa: CASSFGHRSGNTIYF
CDR3nt: TGTGCCAGCAGCTTTGGACACCGCTCTGGAAACACCATATATTTT

d_gene: TRBD2
v_gene: TRBV7-2
abundance: NA
j_gene: TRBJ2-2
CDR3aa: CASSSAPGLTTGELFF
CDR3nt: TGTGCCAGCAGCTCAGCGCCGGGACTAACCACCGGGGAGCTGTTTTTT

d_gene: TRBD2
v_gene: TRBV27
abundance: NA
j_gene: TRBJ2-5
CDR3aa: CASSPGLAGAGTQYF
CDR3nt: TGTGCCAGCAGTCCGGGACTAGCGGGAGCTGGGACCCAGTACTTC

d_gene: NA
v_gene: TRBV6-5
abundance: NA
j_gene: TRBJ2-1
CDR3aa: CASSYPGATEQFF
CDR3nt: TGTGCCAGCAGTTACCCAGGGGCGACTGAGCAGTTCTTC

d_gene: NA
v_gene: TRBV7-8
abundance: NA
j_gene: TRBJ2-1
CDR3aa: CASSLAEGYNEQFF
CDR3nt: TGTGCCAGCAGCTTAGCGGAGGGGTACAATGAGCAGTTCTTC

d_gene: NA
v_gene: TRBV4-2
abundance: NA
j_gene: TRBJ1-2
CDR3aa: CASGTVSSRGQNYGYTF
CDR3nt: TGTGCCAGCGGTACAGTGTCGTCCAGGGGCCAGAACTATGGCTACACCTTC

d_gene: NA
v_gene: TRBV4-2
abundance: NA
j_gene: TRBJ1-2
CDR3aa: CASSQDQVSYGYTF
CDR3nt: TGTGCCAGCAGCCAAGATCAGGTTTCGTATGGCTACACCTTC

d_gene: NA
v_gene: TRBV6-1
abundance: NA
j_gene: TRBJ1-4
CDR3aa: CASRWDYSTNEKLFF
CDR3nt: TGTGCCAGCAGGTGGGACTACTCAACTAATGAAAAACTGTTTTTT

d_gene: TRBD2
v_gene: TRBV7-3
abundance: NA
j_gene: TRBJ2-5
CDR3aa: CASSLTAGTSGAQETQYF
CDR3nt: TGTGCCAGCAGCTTAACGGCCGGGACTAGCGGAGCTCAAGAGACCCAGTACTTC

d_gene: TRBD1
v_gene: TRBV9
abundance: NA
j_gene: TRBJ1-4
CDR3aa: CASSVGQAGEKLFF
CDR3nt: TGTGCCAGCAGCGTGGGACAGGCCGGTGAAAAACTGTTTTTT

d_gene: NA
v_gene: TRBV15
abundance: NA
j_gene: TRBJ2-7
CDR3aa: CATSRDKGGYEQYF
CDR3nt: TGTGCCACCAGCAGAGATAAAGGGGGCTACGAGCAGTACTTC

d_gene: NA
v_gene: TRBV18
abundance: NA
j_gene: TRBJ2-7
CDR3aa: CASSLVQASSYEQYF
CDR3nt: TGTGCCAGCTCACTCGTACAGGCGAGCTCCTACGAGCAGTACTTC

d_gene: TRBD1
v_gene: TRBV19
abundance: few
j_gene: TRBJ1-1
CDR3aa: CASSPSTGVNTEAFF
CDR3nt: TGTGCCAGTAGTCCATCGACAGGGGTGAACACTGAAGCTTTCTTT

d_gene: NA
v_gene: TRBV29-1
abundance: NA
j_gene: TRBJ1-3
CDR3aa: CSVEKTRSGNTIYF
CDR3nt: TGCAGCGTTGAAAAGACTCGCTCTGGAAACACCATATATTTT

d_gene: NA
v_gene: TRBV18
abundance: NA
j_gene: TRBJ2-7
CDR3aa: CASSPQAGPYYEQYF
CDR3nt: TGTGCCAGCTCACCACAGGCAGGTCCATATTACGAGCAGTACTTC

d_gene: NA
v_gene: TRBV11-2
abundance: NA
j_gene: TRBJ1-1
CDR3aa: CASSRSGTGNTEAFF
CDR3nt: TGTGCCAGCAGCCGTAGCGGCACAGGGAACACTGAAGCTTTCTTT

d_gene: NA
v_gene: TRBV27
abundance: NA
j_gene: TRBJ2-3
CDR3aa: CASRPGFRGATDTQYF
CDR3nt: TGTGCCAGCCGCCCGGGATTCCGCGGGGCCACAGATACGCAGTATTTT

d_gene: TRBD1
v_gene: TRBV19
abundance: NA
j_gene: TRBJ1-5
CDR3aa: CASSQTGGNQPQHF
CDR3nt: TGTGCCAGTAGTCAGACAGGGGGCAATCAGCCCCAGCATTTT

d_gene: TRBD1
v_gene: TRBV29-1
abundance: NA
j_gene: TRBJ1-2
CDR3aa: CSVGRVVQGERGYTF
CDR3nt: TGCAGCGTTGGTCGGGTGGTGCAGGGGGAGCGTGGCTACACCTTC

d_gene: NA
v_gene: TRBV7-7
abundance: NA
j_gene: TRBJ2-7
CDR3aa: CASSPGGGLHEQYF
CDR3nt: TGTGCTAGCAGCCCTGGGGGGGGGCTGCATGAGCAGTACTTC

d_gene: TRBD1
v_gene: TRBV5-6
abundance: NA
j_gene: TRBJ1-2
CDR3aa: CASSLRQGVYYGYTF
CDR3nt: TGCGCCAGCAGTCTTAGACAGGGGGTGTACTATGGCTACACCTTC

d_gene: NA
v_gene: TRBV27
abundance: NA
j_gene: TRBJ1-2
CDR3aa: CASSLRGEAEVLSGYTF
CDR3nt: TGTGCCAGCAGCCTTCGGGGGGAGGCAGAAGTACTATCTGGCTACACCTTC

d_gene: TRBD2
v_gene: TRBV2
abundance: few
j_gene: TRBJ2-7
CDR3aa: CASRSGGVSSYEQYF
CDR3nt: TGTGCCAGCAGATCGGGAGGGGTCAGCTCCTACGAGCAGTACTTC

d_gene: TRBD1
v_gene: TRBV6-1
abundance: once
j_gene: TRBJ1-2
CDR3aa: CASTPGGQGIDYTF
CDR3nt: TGTGCCAGCACCCCGGGGGGACAGGGGATAGACTACACCTTC

d_gene: NA
v_gene: TRBV9
abundance: NA
j_gene: TRBJ2-6
CDR3aa: CASSVAVSGANVLTF
CDR3nt: TGTGCCAGCAGCGTAGCTGTCTCTGGGGCCAACGTCCTGACTTTC

d_gene: NA
v_gene: TRBV11-2
abundance: few
j_gene: TRBJ1-1
CDR3aa: CASSHGDNTEAFF
CDR3nt: TGTGCCAGCTCCCACGGGGATAACACTGAAGCTTTCTTT

d_gene: NA
v_gene: TRBV27
abundance: NA
j_gene: TRBJ1-1
CDR3aa: CASTLGGEAFF
CDR3nt: TGTGCCAGCACCCTCGGGGGTGAAGCTTTCTTT

d_gene: TRBD2
v_gene: TRBV28
abundance: NA
j_gene: TRBJ2-7
CDR3aa: CASSLPGLTSYEQYF
CDR3nt: TGTGCCAGCAGTTTGCCGGGACTAACATCCTACGAGCAGTACTTC

d_gene: NA
v_gene: TRBV15
abundance: NA
j_gene: TRBJ2-5
CDR3aa: CATSRLGAQGETQYF
CDR3nt: TGTGCCACCAGCAGACTGGGGGCGCAGGGAGAGACCCAGTACTTC

d_gene: TRBD2
v_gene: TRBV6-5
abundance: NA
j_gene: TRBJ2-7
CDR3aa: CASRASGRSYEQYF
CDR3nt: TGTGCCAGCAGGGCTAGCGGGAGAAGCTACGAGCAGTACTTC

d_gene: NA
v_gene: TRBV28
abundance: NA
j_gene: TRBJ1-5
CDR3aa: CASSSIPGSNQPQHF
CDR3nt: TGTGCCAGCAGTTCCATTCCAGGTAGCAATCAGCCCCAGCATTTT

d_gene: NA
v_gene: TRBV21-1
abundance: NA
j_gene: TRBJ2-7
CDR3aa: CASGLLPLYLDCTYEQYF
CDR3nt: TGTGCCAGCGGTCTCCTACCTTTGTACCTGGACTGTACCTACGAGCAGTACTTC

d_gene: TRBD2
v_gene: TRBV7-7
abundance: NA
j_gene: TRBJ2-1
CDR3aa: CASSPGLALGNEQFF
CDR3nt: TGTGCTAGCAGTCCGGGACTAGCTCTTGGCAATGAGCAGTTCTTC

d_gene: NA
v_gene: TRBV20-1
abundance: NA
j_gene: TRBJ2-3
CDR3aa: CSARTSDTQYF
CDR3nt: TGCAGTGCTAGAACTAGCGATACGCAGTATTTT

d_gene: NA
v_gene: TRBV7-3
abundance: NA
j_gene: TRBJ1-4
CDR3aa: CASSSPETTNEKLFF
CDR3nt: TGTGCCAGCAGTTCGCCGGAGACAACTAATGAAAAACTGTTTTTT

d_gene: TRBD2
v_gene: TRBV4-2
abundance: NA
j_gene: TRBJ2-1
CDR3aa: CASSQASGVYNEQFF
CDR3nt: TGTGCCAGCAGCCAAGCTAGCGGGGTTTACAATGAGCAGTTCTTC

d_gene: NA
v_gene: TRBV15
abundance: NA
j_gene: TRBJ2-5
CDR3aa: CATSRDRVGQGTQYF
CDR3nt: TGTGCCACCAGCAGAGATCGTGTCGGGCAGGGGACCCAGTACTTC

d_gene: NA
v_gene: TRBV4-1
abundance: NA
j_gene: TRBJ2-7
CDR3aa: CASSHRQVASYEQYF
CDR3nt: TGCGCCAGCAGTCACCGACAGGTGGCGTCCTACGAGCAGTACTTC

d_gene: TRBD1
v_gene: TRBV27
abundance: NA
j_gene: TRBJ2-3
CDR3aa: CASSRGWDRPPDTQYF
CDR3nt: TGTGCCAGCAGTCGAGGATGGGACAGGCCCCCAGATACGCAGTATTTT

d_gene: NA
v_gene: TRBV10-3
abundance: NA
j_gene: TRBJ2-2
CDR3aa: CAIRIGGQFANTGELFF
CDR3nt: TGTGCCATCAGAATAGGAGGTCAATTCGCGAACACCGGGGAGCTGTTTTTT

d_gene: NA
v_gene: TRBV6-5
abundance: NA
j_gene: TRBJ2-7
CDR3aa: CASSYSGLITYEQYF
CDR3nt: TGTGCCAGCAGTTACTCGGGACTTATTACCTACGAGCAGTACTTC

d_gene: NA
v_gene: TRBV7-3
abundance: NA
j_gene: TRBJ2-2
CDR3aa: CASSRGGPGELFF
CDR3nt: TGTGCCAGCAGCCGAGGGGGTCCCGGGGAGCTGTTTTTT

d_gene: NA
v_gene: TRBV6-5
abundance: NA
j_gene: TRBJ2-6
CDR3aa: CASSPRSSGANVLTF
CDR3nt: TGTGCCAGCAGTCCCCGGAGCTCTGGGGCCAACGTCCTGACTTTC

d_gene: TRBD1
v_gene: TRBV5-1
abundance: NA
j_gene: TRBJ2-5
CDR3aa: CASSRGRETQYF
CDR3nt: TGCGCCAGCAGTAGGGGGCGCGAGACCCAGTACTTC